A single sample gave rise to the 10 T cell receptor beta chains below, sequenced in a study of blood T cells in healthy people across ages. Combining a sample-barcoded 5' primer with a J-beta primer mix, a second PCR ran for about 7 to 11 cycles. TCRdb redid the calling of the 5' RACE reads with MiXCR, one entry per CDR3 protein. There are some 1.7 million distinct CDR3 sequences in the sample; about 28% occur only once, and 7.7% lies in the top ten. Specimen: blood. These receptor sequences come from a woman in her 30s in good health.

This clonotype has ten or more counts. V and J are TRBV10-3 and TRBJ2-7; 10 bases fit TRBD2. This CDR3 comprises 15 residues. Germline trimming cut 4 bases from V and 0 bases from J; bases unmatched to any gene: 3. The V gene's germline CDR1 is ENHRY and CDR2 SYGVKD. The CDR3 is CAISVQRGGSYEQYF. Here the CDR3 DNA reads TGTGCCATCAGTGTTCAGCGGGGGGGCTCCTACGAGCAGTACTTC.

This clonotype came up a few times. The chain is built from TRBV3-1 and TRBJ1-2; 10 nucleotides align to TRBD1. The CDR3 has 15 residues. V was pared by 4 bases and J by 8 bases, with 10 bases of the junction left unmatched. CDR1 and CDR2 (germline): LGHDT, YNNKEL (reference sequence). CDR3: CASSLGSGTGAGYTF. The CDR3 DNA is TGTGCCAGCAGCCTGGGGAGCGGGACAGGGGCCGGCTACACCTTC.

This rearrangement joins TRBV6-4 to TRBJ2-1; the D gene is possibly TRBD1 (5 bases). The CDR3 has 11 amino acids. From germline, CDR1 is MRHNA and CDR2 SNTAGT. The V end lost 1 base, the J end lost 10 bases, and 5 bases lay between the germline ends. CDR3 sequence (DNA): TGTGCCAGCAGTGACTACAGGGAGCAGTTCTTC. Amino acid sequence: CASSDYREQFF.

Turning to this clonotype: This sequence may be a read error, since a much larger clone differs from it by one base. The gene calls are TRBV20-1 and TRBJ2-7; D unclear. The CDR3 totals 12 residues. Germline CDR1 reads DFQATT; CDR2 reads SNEGSKA (reference sequence). CDR3 amino acids: CRASLGYYEQYF. The CDR3 coding sequence is TGCAGGGCGAGCTTGGGTTACTACGAGCAGTACTTC.

V is TRBV7-3 and J is TRBJ2-5, with 10 bases that match TRBD1. The CDR3 is made up of 16 amino acids. From germline, CDR1 is SGHTA and CDR2 FQGTGA. The V gene end was trimmed by 2 bases and the J gene end by 7 bases; junction bases not matched to a gene: 10. The CDR3 loop reads CASSLATGGADGTQYF. Here the CDR3 DNA reads TGTGCCAGCAGCTTAGCGACAGGGGGCGCGGATGGGACCCAGTACTTC.

As regards this clonotype: Possible read error: a much larger clone is one base away. V is TRBV20-1 and J is TRBJ1-2; no firm D call. The CDR3 is 12 residues long. Germline V gene sequence: CDR1 DFQATT, CDR2 SNEGSKA (reference sequence). The DNA for the CDR3 is TGCAGTGCTAATCCAGAAAACTATGGCCACACCTTC. It yields the protein CSANPENYGHTF.

V and J are TRBV5-1 and TRBJ2-2, with D tentatively TRBD1 (5 bases). The CDR3 is 14 residues long. Per the germline V gene, CDR1 is SGHRS and CDR2 is YFSETQ. Trimming stripped 4 bases from V and 5 bases from J, with 12 bases between. In DNA, the CDR3 is TGCGCCAGCAGCCAAACTCAGGGTACCGGGGAGCTGTTTTTT. This codes for CASSQTQGTGELFF.

This chain connects TRBV30 to TRBJ2-1; D unresolved. Looked up from germline, CDR1 is GTSNPN and CDR2 is SVGIG (reference sequence). The CDR3 has 11 residues. V lost 2 bases and J 4 bases, leaving 3 bases between the germline ends. The CDR3 region is CAWSHYNEQFF. In nucleotides, the CDR3 is TGTGCCTGGAGTCATTACAATGAGCAGTTCTTC.

This clonotype was found a few times. The rearrangement uses TRBV6-6 and TRBJ2-3, with D perhaps being TRBD1 or TRBD2 (5 bases each). CDR1 is MNHNY and CDR2 is SVGAGI in the germline V gene (reference sequence). The CDR3 has 16 residues. V was cut by 9 bases and J by 1 base, with 20 bases left in between. The CDR3, as DNA: TGTGCCAGTAAGCCGGTTCGTGGGGGACGCACAGATACGCAGTATTTT. This codes for CASKPVRGGRTDTQYF.

The V and J genes are TRBV6-4 and TRBJ1-1; D might be TRBD1 (5 bases). The germline V gene has CDR1 MRHNA and CDR2 SNTAGT. This CDR3 is built from 13 residues. V lost 11 bases to trimming and J lost 1 base, with 14 bases between them. As DNA, the CDR3 is TGTGCCTTCCCGGGGGGGTCGAACACTGAAGCTTTCTTT. The encoded protein is CAFPGGSNTEAFF.